The 32 T cell receptor beta chains listed next were all sequenced from one sample in a study of PD-1 blockade in classical Hodgkin lymphoma. Sequenced by immunoSEQ multiplex PCR; TCRdb stores in-frame clones only, minus some. The sample carries 89,000 or so clones, around 90% recorded once. Every patient had relapsed following autologous stem cell transplantation, and cohorts differed in brentuximab vedotin exposure. The material sequenced was peripheral blood mononuclear cells (PBMCs), taken before the second cycle of nivolumab. These receptors all stem from a human donor with classical Hodgkin lymphoma.

The chain couples TRBV19 to TRBJ1-5; the D is unclear. CDR1 LNHDA and CDR2 SQIVND come from the germline V gene (reference sequence). Deletions cut 1 base from V and 0 bases from J, with 7 bases between. CDR3 length: 15 residues. The CDR3 region has the DNA TGTGCCAGTAGTATAGGGTACTATAGCAATCAGCCCCAGCATTTT. Amino acid sequence: CASSIGYYSNQPQHF.

This chain uses TRBV29-1 with TRBJ2-2; unclear D gene. Germline loops: CDR1 SQVTM, CDR2 ANQGSEA. Trimming cost V 1 base and J 4 bases, with 13 bases left between them. This CDR3 contains 15 residues. CDR3 amino acids: CSVEVFFHGTGELFF. The CDR3 nucleotides are TGCAGCGTTGAAGTATTTTTCCACGGCACCGGGGAGCTGTTTTTT.

The rearrangement uses TRBV28 and TRBJ1-1; D unclear. The CDR3 has 16 residues. The germline V gene has CDR1 MDHEN and CDR2 SYDVKM. V was shortened by 6 bases and J by 5 bases, with 22 bases between the two germline ends. This chain's CDR3 is CASRALRDLRKTEAFF. For the CDR3, the DNA is TGTGCCAGCAGGGCTCTCCGGGATCTCAGAAAGACTGAAGCTTTCTTT.

The V gene is TRBV29-1, the J gene TRBJ1-6, with TRBD1 matching 7 bases. Germline V lookup: CDR1 SQVTM, CDR2 ANQGSEA. The CDR3 has 13 amino acids. V lost 5 bases, J lost 10 bases, and 8 bases stayed unmatched. Here the CDR3 DNA reads TGCAGCGTTCAACCGACGACAGGGTCACCCCTCCACTTT. The encoded protein is CSVQPTTGSPLHF.

V is TRBV10-1 and J is TRBJ1-5, with unresolved D. Germline loops: CDR1 WNHNN, CDR2 SYGVQD (reference sequence). The CDR3 runs to 13 residues. The V gene lost 0 bases and the J gene lost 5 bases, with 5 bases spanning the gap. The DNA for the CDR3 is TGCGCCAGCAGTGAGTCCGGGGATCAGCCCCAGCATTTT. Residues: CASSESGDQPQHF.

The chain links TRBV9 to TRBJ2-7, with TRBD1 matching over 9 bases. V lost 3 bases to trimming and J lost 5 bases; unmatched junction nucleotides: 3. The germline V gene encodes CDR1 SGDLS and CDR2 YYNGEE. This CDR3 has 13 amino acids. CDR3 protein: CASSDTGGNEQYF. CDR3 bases: TGTGCCAGCAGCGACACAGGGGGCAACGAGCAGTACTTC.

This sequence joins TRBV27 and TRBJ2-3, with a weak D call TRBD2 (6 bases). The CDR3 has 13 residues. With 0 bases removed from V and 7 bases from J, the gap between germline ends came to 8 bases. Germline V gene sequence: CDR1 MNHEY, CDR2 SMNVEV (reference sequence). The CDR3 bases are TGTGCCAGCAGTTTATCCGGGAGAAATACGCAGTATTTT. This sequence encodes CASSLSGRNTQYF.

CDR3 sequence: CSVAGGGNSPLHF. The CDR3 coding sequence is TGCAGCGTTGCGGGGGGAGGTAATTCACCCCTCCACTTT. The chain couples TRBV29-1 to TRBJ1-6; TRBD1 is a possible D gene (5 bases). Trimming stripped 4 bases from V and 6 bases from J, with 10 bases between. Germline CDR1 reads SQVTM; CDR2 reads ANQGSEA. There are 13 residues in the CDR3.

V gene TRBV27 combines with J gene TRBJ2-3; D gene unclear. CDR1 is MNHEY, CDR2 SMNVEV, per germline (reference sequence). CDR3 size: 17 residues. V dropped 2 bases and J dropped 2 bases, with 17 bases sitting between them. The CDR3 sequence: CASSLSGSLRYTDTQYF. The DNA for the CDR3 is TGTGCCAGCAGTTTAAGTGGAAGCCTCCGGTACACAGATACGCAGTATTTT.

This clone was counted a few times. The chain employs TRBV27 and TRBJ1-1, with D unclear. Trimming stripped 3 bases from V and 2 bases from J, with 13 bases between. CDR1 is MNHEY and CDR2 is SMNVEV in the germline V gene (reference sequence). This CDR3 is built from 15 residues. The CDR3 region is CASSFLKSINTEAFF. The CDR3 coding sequence is TGTGCCAGCAGTTTCCTCAAGTCAATTAACACTGAAGCTTTCTTT.

V usage is TRBV28 and J usage is TRBJ1-2, with D unresolved. CDR3 length: 15 amino acids. CDR1 and CDR2 (germline): MDHEN, SYDVKM. V lost 3 bases to trimming and J lost 1 base, with 12 bases between them. CDR3 nucleotides: TGTGCCAGCAGTTTCTATGGCAGAAGTAACTATGGCTACACCTTC. Protein product: CASSFYGRSNYGYTF.

The chain recombines TRBV15 with TRBJ1-5; D remains unclear. Germline-derived CDR1 and CDR2 are LNHNV and YYDKDF (reference sequence). Trimming cost V 4 bases and J 3 bases, with 7 bases left between them. The CDR3 has 13 residues. In DNA form, the CDR3 reads TGTGCCACCAGCAACAGACCCAATCAGCCCCAGCATTTT. Translating it yields CATSNRPNQPQHF. The whole variable domain, remainder taken from reference TRBV15 and TRBJ1-5, is DAMVIQNPRYQVTQFGKPVTLSCSQTLNHNVMYWYQQKSSQAPKLLFHYYDKDFNNEADTPDNFQSRRPNTSFCFLDIRSPGLGDTAMYLCATSNRPNQPQHFGDGTRLSIL.

This chain uses TRBV7-2 with TRBJ1-2; D gene uncertain. Per germline, CDR1 SGHTA and CDR2 FQGNSA. Trimming removed 5 bases from V and 2 bases from J, with 12 bases in between. The CDR3 has 14 amino acids. This CDR3 reads CASSQPGRNYGYTF. The DNA for the CDR3 is TGTGCCAGCAGCCAGCCCGGACGGAACTATGGCTACACCTTC. The full variable domain, its missing parts supplied by reference TRBV7-2 and TRBJ1-2, is GAGVSQSPSNKVTEKGKDVELRCDPISGHTALYWYRQSLGQGLEFLIYFQGNSAPDKSGLPSDRFSAERTGGSVSTLTIQRTQQEDSAVYLCASSQPGRNYGYTFGSGTRLTVV.

In regard to this clone: One end of the junction varies from germline; a read error may be responsible. The V and J genes are TRBV15 and TRBJ1-1, with TRBD1 matching 7 bases. The CDR3 covers 16 residues. CDR1 and CDR2 (germline): LNHNV, YYDKDF (reference sequence). CDR3 loop: CATSGEQRDRNTEAFF. In DNA form, the CDR3 reads TGTGCCACCAGCGGAGAGCAACGGGACAGGAACACTGAAGCTTTCTTT.

The chain has TRBV4-1 and TRBJ2-1, with D tentatively TRBD1 or TRBD2 (5 bases each). In germline, CDR1 is MGHRA, CDR2 YSYEKL. V shed 5 bases and J shed 7 bases, with 24 bases lying between them. This CDR3 region has 17 residues. CDR3 residues: CASSEGYGTGVGNEQFF. Here the CDR3 DNA reads TGCGCCAGCAGCGAAGGTTATGGGACCGGGGTCGGGAATGAGCAGTTCTTC.

CDR3 protein: CASSLGLAGGYNEQFF. Here the CDR3 DNA reads TGCGCCAGCAGCTTGGGACTAGCGGGAGGATACAATGAGCAGTTCTTC. This rearrangement joins TRBV5-1 to TRBJ2-1; 13 bases fit TRBD2. Losses at the gene ends were 0 bases for V and 4 bases for J; bases not matched to a gene: 1. Germline CDR1 reads SGHRS; CDR2 reads YFSETQ. The CDR3 has 16 amino acids.

The DNA for the CDR3 is TGTGCCAGCAGCTTCACTAGCGGGTCGATTCTCTACGAGCAGTACTTC. It is translated as CASSFTSGSILYEQYF. The rearrangement links TRBV7-2 to TRBJ2-7, with 9 bases aligning to TRBD2. In germline, CDR1 is SGHTA, CDR2 FQGNSA. The V and J ends lost 3 bases and 3 bases, in that order; junction bases with no gene match: 9. This CDR3 region has 16 residues.

A few counts support this clone. The chain's CDR3 is CASRGQGYGYTF. The CDR3 DNA reads TGCGCCAGCAGGGGACAGGGTTATGGCTACACCTTC. The V and J genes are TRBV4-1 and TRBJ1-2, with TRBD1 identical over 9 bases. V dropped 6 bases and J dropped 5; count of bases not matched to a gene: 1. The CDR3 contains 12 residues. In germline, CDR1 is MGHRA, CDR2 YSYEKL.

The rearrangement joins TRBV9 to TRBJ2-1, with D perhaps matching TRBD2 (6 bases). The germline gives CDR1 SGDLS, CDR2 YYNGEE. V gave up 3 bases and J gave up 4 bases, with 8 bases separating them. The CDR3 totals 13 residues. The CDR3 DNA is TGTGCCAGCAGCGGGGGACTTTACAATGAGCAGTTCTTC. It translates to CASSGGLYNEQFF.

The CDR3 DNA follows: TGCGCCAGCAGCTTTCTCCTCTCGAGTCAGGAGCTGTTTTTT. This gives the protein CASSFLLSSQELFF. The chain uses TRBV5-1 and TRBJ2-2, with unresolved D. V shed 2 bases and J shed 10 bases, with 15 bases lying between them. The CDR3 spans 14 residues. Germline CDR1 SGHRS, CDR2 YFSETQ.

The rearrangement joins TRBV28 to TRBJ1-1; 9 bases agree with TRBD1. Germline V gives CDR1 MDHEN, CDR2 SYDVKM. This CDR3 is 15 amino acids long. The junction had 4 bases not matched to a gene; V was cut back by 2 bases and J by 3 bases. The CDR3 sequence: CASSLRDRVDTEAFF. CDR3 sequence (DNA): TGTGCCAGCAGTTTACGGGACAGGGTAGACACTGAAGCTTTCTTT.

This clone was seen a single time. The V and J genes are TRBV5-4 and TRBJ2-2; 13 nucleotides align to TRBD2. V shed 4 bases, J shed 5 bases, and the junction held 8 bases outside the gene matches. CDR3 size: 17 residues. The germline V gene encodes CDR1 SGHNT and CDR2 YYREEE (reference sequence). CDR3 region: CASSETSGRVNTGELFF. CDR3 DNA: TGTGCCAGCAGCGAAACTAGCGGGAGGGTGAATACCGGGGAGCTGTTTTTT.

The chain joins TRBV19 to TRBJ2-1; 12 bases line up with TRBD2. The junction had 11 bases not matched to a gene; V was cut back by 8 bases and J by 0 bases. This CDR3 is 18 amino acids long. Per the germline V gene, CDR1 is LNHDA and CDR2 is SQIVND (reference sequence). The CDR3 DNA reads as TGTGCCAGTGCCGGGACTAGCGGGCGACAAAGCTCCTACAATGAGCAGTTCTTC. Its translation: CASAGTSGRQSSYNEQFF.

J is TRBJ2-2 and V is TRBV28; perhaps D is TRBD1 or TRBD2 (5 bases each). V gave up 4 bases and J gave up 1 base, with 10 bases separating them. There are 15 residues in the CDR3. The germline V gene has CDR1 MDHEN and CDR2 SYDVKM. CDR3: CASSSRDRNTGELFF. CDR3 DNA: TGTGCCAGCAGTTCCCGGGACCGGAACACCGGGGAGCTGTTTTTT.

This clone has a single count. DNA for the CDR3: TGTGCCAGCAGCCCCTGGGGCAGGGGGAGCATTGCCTCCTACGAGCAGTACTTC. Its protein is CASSPWGRGSIASYEQYF. V is TRBV7-3 and J is TRBJ2-7; 7 bases are shared with TRBD1. The CDR3 consists of 18 residues. CDR1 SGHTA and CDR2 FQGTGA come from the germline V gene. With 5 bases clipped from V and 0 bases from J, the junction kept 16 bases outside the gene matches.

This CDR3 is CASYLAGGQYF. CDR3 bases: TGTGCCAGCTACCTAGCGGGAGGGCAGTACTTC. J is TRBJ2-7 and V is TRBV2; TRBD2 matches 11 bases. In germline, CDR1 is SNHLY, CDR2 FYNNEI. The trim removed 8 bases at V and 9 bases at J, leaving 3 bases unmatched. This CDR3 has 11 residues.

This clone was found once. The V and J genes are TRBV7-3 and TRBJ2-5; perhaps TRBD2 as D (5 bases). Trimming removed 2 bases at V and 4 bases at J, with 11 bases between. Germline loops: CDR1 SGHTA, CDR2 FQGTGA. The CDR3 is made up of 14 amino acids. The CDR3 DNA is TGTGCCAGCAGCTTACTGCCAGGAGGAGAGACCCAGTACTTC. Protein sequence: CASSLLPGGETQYF.

This clone was observed a handful of times. As DNA, the CDR3 is TGTGCCAGCAGGACAGGAGCTGTGAACACTGAAGCTTTCTTT. Protein product: CASRTGAVNTEAFF. This rearrangement joins TRBV27 to TRBJ1-1; possibly TRBD1 for D (6 bases). Germline values: CDR1 MNHEY, CDR2 SMNVEV (reference sequence). Deletions cut 6 bases from V and 0 bases from J, with 11 bases between. The CDR3 is made up of 14 amino acids.

This chain connects TRBV6-6 to TRBJ1-2; D may be TRBD1 (5 bases). The germline V gene has CDR1 MNHNY and CDR2 SVGAGI (reference sequence). V lost 4 bases, J lost 2 bases, and 14 bases lay in between. This CDR3 comprises 15 residues. This CDR3 reads CASSFSRVPNYGYTF. CDR3 nucleotide sequence: TGTGCCAGCAGTTTCTCCAGGGTGCCCAACTATGGCTACACCTTC.

The chain carries TRBV6-1 and TRBJ1-3; D is uncertain. V lost 4 bases and J 1 base, leaving 5 bases between the germline ends. Germline V gene data show CDR1 as MNHNS and CDR2 as SASEGT. The CDR3 covers 13 residues. The DNA for the CDR3 is TGTGCCAGCAGTGCCCGGTCTGGAAACACCATATATTTT. This encodes CASSARSGNTIYF.

The chain links TRBV9 to TRBJ1-2; 9 positions match TRBD1. The V gene's germline CDR1 is SGDLS and CDR2 YYNGEE. This CDR3 has 14 residues. Germline trimming cut 4 bases from V and 7 bases from J; bases unmatched to any gene: 8. The CDR3 loop is CASSPRTGVGGYTF. Here the CDR3 DNA reads TGTGCCAGCAGCCCCCGGACAGGGGTGGGTGGCTACACCTTC.

The CDR3 sequence: CASSSGPGVTEAFF. CDR3 bases: TGTGCCAGCAGCTCGGGGCCTGGGGTCACTGAAGCTTTCTTT. The V call is TRBV5-8, the J call TRBJ1-1; possibly TRBD1 for D (5 bases). V was cut by 3 bases and J by 4 bases, with 13 bases left in between. The CDR3 loop spans 14 amino acids. Germline CDR1 is SGHTS and CDR2 is YDEGEE.